These 2 T cell receptor beta chains share one sample of origin, sequenced in a study of shared clonotypes between healthy human individuals. Profiling relied on immunoSEQ multiplex PCR, and the TCRdb table lists in-frame clones only, not all of them. Altogether millions of clones are present, roughly nine tenths being singletons, with the ten largest covering roughly 0.15%. The sample taken for sequencing was naive CD4+ T cells sorted from blood. The subset is: CD45RA+ positively selected. The source is a man in his late teens or twenties in good health.

The chain links TRBV10-1 to TRBJ1-1, with a tentative D call TRBD1 (6 bases). This CDR3 has 13 amino acids. V lost 7 bases, J lost 4 bases, and 13 bases lay in between. In germline, CDR1 is WNHNN, CDR2 SYGVQD (reference sequence). The CDR3 reads CASTYRVGTEAFF. CDR3 DNA sequence: TGCGCCAGCACCTACAGGGTTGGCACTGAAGCTTTCTTT.

This chain uses TRBV7-2 with TRBJ2-1; 9 nucleotides line up with TRBD2. Germline V lookup: CDR1 SGHTA, CDR2 FQGNSA. Trimming took 1 base from V and 4 from J; bases not matched to a gene: 5. The CDR3 is 16 residues long. This CDR3 is CASSLEGAGGYNEQFF. CDR3 coding DNA: TGTGCCAGCAGCTTAGAGGGGGCGGGAGGGTACAATGAGCAGTTCTTC.